This TCR beta chain comes out of a study of blood T cells in healthy people across ages. CDR1 is MDHEN, CDR2 SYDVKM, per germline. The CDR3 has 16 amino acids. A second PCR of about 7 to 12 cycles used a sample-barcoded 5' primer and a J-beta primer mix. A template-switch adaptor with 12 random nucleotides tagged each cDNA molecule. MiXCR was run by TCRdb on the 5' RACE reads, yielding one entry per CDR3 protein. The data show approximately 2,000,000 distinct CDR3 sequences, roughly 43% seen once. This sequence was found in a human donor in good health. The sample comprised blood. The J gene is TRBJ2-4, the V gene TRBV28; TRBD2 matches 9 bases. The J call may be faulty, since TRBJ2-5 better matches the DNA end. CDR3 region: CASRPSGVRLSETQYF. CDR3 nucleotide sequence: TGTGCCAGCAGGCCTAGCGGGGTGAGACTCTCTGAGACCCAGTACTTC.